Sequencing of this T cell receptor (beta chain) was carried out in a study of beta chain features in type 1 diabetes (dated by TCRdb to 2017 to 2018). About the study as a whole: Mean age, gender distribution, total cell number and subset yield did not differ between patients and healthy donors. A total of around 110,000,000 sorted cells were examined across all samples, and a strong correlation was observed between cell number per subset and RNA yield. The study compared the TCRB repertoires of sorted circulating CD4+ T cell subsets in recently diagnosed type 1 diabetes patients with those in matched healthy donors. Naive and central memory subsets were obtained from all 30 or so donors, but regulatory and stem cell-like memory subsets were isolated from only 8 patients and about 8 healthy donors. Broad study findings and their caveats: Type 1 diabetes patients showed a moderate but significant shortening of TCRB CDR3 length in all four CD4+ subsets. Because cDNA was sequenced instead of genomic DNA, activated cells with high expression could be over-represented, although the groups did not differ in activation or CD3 levels. Naive, central memory and regulatory TCRB repertoires appeared to be more alike among patients than among healthy donors. At VDJ recombination sites, type 1 diabetes patients had fewer insertions and more deleted nucleotides, which implies abnormalities in thymic rearrangement. PCR may preferentially amplify shorter templates, but because patient and control samples were amplified and corrected together, any resulting skew would affect both groups equally. HLA sub-analyses involved small numbers of individuals, so any influence of HLA type on TCRB rearrangement remained unresolved.

The entire amount of isolated RNA was reverse transcribed using the High Capacity cDNA Reverse Transcription Kit, so the sequenced TCRB transcripts were expressed ones. Naive, central memory and regulatory T cell samples underwent deep immunoSEQ sequencing, averaging approximately 3.3 million total reads per sample. Sorted cells were lysed in RLT buffer and RNA was extracted with DNase-treated RNeasy Micro or Mini kits, depending on cell number. Each cell subset was processed separately to prevent cross-contamination, with patient and healthy donor samples processed together. The immunoSEQ multiplex PCR was used to amplify TCRB sequences from cDNA, yielding 87-bp fragments that span the CDR3 region. Sequencing of the amplicons was done on the Illumina HiSeq platform. The study's own analysis went as follows. Synthetic template baselines were used to correct PCR bias computationally, reads within Hamming distance 2 were collapsed together, and singletons that could not be merged were discarded. Reads were aligned against IMGT so that V, D and J genes, CDR3 length and insertions or deletions at six rearrangement sites could be assigned. Within each subset, clonotype counts were normalized to sorted cell number, after which true diversity and Gini coefficients were computed with the tcR R package. The overlap coefficient, calculated on TCRB nucleotide sequences, was used to quantify repertoire sharing. Out-of-frame TCRB sequences from naive cells were analyzed to stand in for the pre-selection repertoire. Imported from immuneACCESS, the table was reduced by TCRdb to in-frame sequences with V and J called. These copies leave out some clones; in studies compared against another copy, an unresolved V gene accounts for under half, and the cause of the remainder is not known. The DNA gave D and trimming, while V, J and clone size come from that table. Counted in this sample were under 400,000 clones; 15% to 20% of them appeared once. The ten largest clonotypes hold around 0.045% of the sample.

The CDR1 and CDR2 encoded by the germline V gene (reference sequence) are GTSNPN and SVGIG. From the cysteine up to the phenylalanine, the CDR3 has a length of 13 residues. The DNA shown is the 39-base CDR3, in frame from base 1. Between the V and J ends, shortened by 2 bases and 7 bases respectively, the junction contains 12 bases. This clone was counted a few times. Its antigen is still unknown. No clone much larger than this one lies a single base away; base qualities are absent. Each donor gave one peripheral blood draw, averaging approximately 0.11 L, which was collected into heparinised tubes. A BD FACSAria II and a panel including CD45RO, CCR7, CD25, CD127, CD95 and CD27 were used to sort naive, central memory, regulatory and stem cell-like memory CD4+ T cells. All sorted populations exceeded 95% purity. PBMCs were isolated right away by Lymphoprep density gradient centrifugation and were stained directly, without culture. So that batch effects would be minimized, each experiment stained and sorted samples in pairs, pairing one healthy donor with one patient.

This chain joins TRBV30 to TRBJ1-5, with the D gene uncertain. Material: naive CD4+ T cells from blood. This sample's cell subset or site label indicates: true naive CD4+ T cells. The sequence derives from a woman between 18 and 29 years old in good health. The bases are TGTGCCTGGAGTTTCGCGGAGTTCCAGCCCCAGCATTTT. Its translation reads: CAWSFAEFQPQHF.